What follows are 6 T cell receptor beta chains derived from one specimen sequenced in a study of OX40 agonist ivuxolimab in advanced cancers. Assay used: immunoSEQ multiplex PCR; TCRdb lists only in-frame clones, some missing. There are 65,000 to 70,000 clones in the sample; roughly nine tenths occur only once, and approximately 2.6% lies in the top ten. The sequencing here drew on CD4+ or CD8+ T cells sorted from blood, taken in a trial of the OX40 agonist ivuxolimab. These TCRs come from an adult with an advanced solid tumor such as melanoma, head and neck, liver or kidney cancer.

The gene calls are TRBV5-4 and TRBJ2-3; D is possibly TRBD1 or TRBD2 (7 bases each). Per germline, CDR1 SGHNT and CDR2 YYREEE (reference sequence). The length of the CDR3 is 17 residues. V was pared by 4 bases and J by 3 bases, with 21 bases between. CDR3: CASSVGTAGIATDTQYF. The CDR3 DNA reads TGTGCCAGCAGCGTAGGGACAGCGGGAATAGCGACAGATACGCAGTATTTT.

The chain recombines TRBV6-1 with TRBJ1-1, with 7 bases lining up with TRBD1. V lost 11 bases to trimming and J lost 5 bases; unmatched junction nucleotides: 11. The CDR3 consists of 13 residues. Germline lookup yields CDR1 MNHNS and CDR2 SASEGT. CDR3 residues: CALQGRGLTEAFF. The CDR3 DNA reads TGTGCCCTACAGGGAAGGGGGCTTACTGAAGCTTTCTTT.

This chain uses TRBV4-1 with TRBJ1-1; a possible D gene is TRBD1 (5 bases). The CDR3 covers 15 residues. Trimming took 4 bases from V and 1 from J, leaving 13 bases between them. CDR1 is MGHRA, CDR2 YSYEKL, per germline. The CDR3 DNA reads as TGCGCCAGCAGCCCCTGGGGCACAGCGAACACTGAAGCTTTCTTT. Protein sequence: CASSPWGTANTEAFF.

This sequence joins TRBV18 and TRBJ2-3, with D perhaps being TRBD1 or TRBD2 (6 bases each). The CDR3 sequence is 17 residues long. Germline CDR1 and CDR2: KGHSH and LQKENI. V lost 4 bases to trimming and J lost 1 base, with 18 bases between them. The CDR3 nucleotides read TGTGCCAGCTCACGTAGTACGGGGGCCGGGGGCACAGATACGCAGTATTTT. Translating it yields CASSRSTGAGGTDTQYF.

This chain links TRBV19 with TRBJ2-1; D gene unclear. Germline V CDR1 and CDR2: LNHDA, SQIVND (reference sequence). This CDR3 comprises 16 residues. V lost 0 bases and J lost 9, with 18 bases in between. The CDR3 loop reads CASSIDPPRTHGEQFF. CDR3 in DNA: TGTGCCAGTAGTATAGATCCCCCGCGGACGCACGGTGAGCAGTTCTTC.

J is TRBJ2-5 and V is TRBV19; D gene ambiguous. Trimming stripped 3 bases from V and 0 bases from J, with 14 bases between. This CDR3 contains 16 residues. Germline CDR1 is LNHDA and CDR2 is SQIVND (reference sequence). CDR3 in DNA: TGTGCCAGTAGTATCGTGTTTAGTGGAAACCAAGAGACCCAGTACTTC. Translating gives CASSIVFSGNQETQYF.